This note documents a single T cell receptor beta chain sequence. Its binding antigen is unknown. The input lacks base qualities; no much larger clone sits a single base away. The donors belonged to the validation cohort of around 120 subjects, which was separate from the 666-subject first cohort. This record comes from a study of cytomegalovirus exposure and HLA in healthy donors (dated by TCRdb to 2016 to 2017). Broadly, across the study: A later analysis indicated that the 90 to 150 validation repertoires were generated on the platform also employed for the roughly 650 repertoires of the first cohort. The study combined high-throughput TCR immunosequencing, statistical association of individual TCRs with disease status, and machine learning to predict cytomegalovirus infection status. The study aimed to test whether signatures of past pathogen exposure could be identified by cataloging public T cell receptors. In addition to the first cohort of roughly 700 subjects, a separate validation cohort of around 110 different subjects was used. Results the study describes overall, beyond this receptor: A later analysis found that TCRs clustered in the first cohort also tended to co-occur in the roughly 120 validation repertoires, with 94% of cluster scores above 0. In the study, 150 to 200 TCR beta chains were listed as associated with cytomegalovirus. All 120 or so repertoires were used to score co-occurrence in the validation cohort in a later analysis, because that analysis had no HLA typing for the cohort. It was suggested by the authors that the approach could potentially be generalized to other disease states and immunological phenotypes. In vitro tests confirmed that a few of the cytomegalovirus-associated TCR beta chains recognize cytomegalovirus antigens. Most TCR sequences were seen in very few donors, while some public TCRs were found in many individuals. The classifier was reported to diagnose cytomegalovirus status with high specificity and sensitivity in both the original and validation cohorts.

Library prep was done by the immunoSEQ multiplex PCR assay. As for the authors' bioinformatics: To diagnose cytomegalovirus status from the catalog of TCR beta chain sequences, a statistical classification framework was built. TCRdb stores this immuneACCESS table with in-frame sequences only. Part of the clones is absent; in the studies checked, under half of the shortfall reflects unresolved V genes, and no reason is known for the rest. Clonal size and the V and J genes are those of that table, whereas D and trimming came from the DNA. This sample gives 75,000 to 100,000 clones in total; about 96% of them show up just once. Clones ranked in the top ten supply roughly 0.8% of the sample. CDR1 and CDR2, per the germline V gene, are MGHDK and SYGVNS. Trimming leaves V shorter by 6 bases and J shorter by 4 bases, with the junction holding 8 bases beyond the gene matches. From the cysteine through the phenylalanine, the CDR3 covers 14 amino acids. Only the CDR3 DNA is retained, 42 bases long and in frame from the first base.

The sequence was obtained from a man between 18 and 29 years old in good health and CMV-seronegative. The rearranged chain carries TRBV25-1 and TRBJ1-2; the junction holds 7 bases that match TRBD1. Sequenced sample: PBMCs. CDR3 loop: CASSHPGQTYGYTF. The bases read TGTGCCAGCAGCCATCCGGGACAGACCTATGGCTACACCTTC.